One and the same sample provided the 27 T cell receptor beta chains below, sequenced in a study of blood T cell repertoires in COVID-19. Generated by immunoSEQ multiplex PCR, the TCRdb table keeps only in-frame clones and is missing some. The sample contains about 110,000 clones, about four fifths of which appear only once. Input material: peripheral blood. These receptor sequences come from a middle-aged woman with acute or convalescent COVID-19.

CDR3 in amino acids: CASRSGGAADTQYF. The CDR3 coding sequence is TGCGCCAGCCGATCAGGGGGCGCGGCAGATACGCAGTATTTT. V is TRBV4-3 and J is TRBJ2-3; 8 positions match TRBD1. Trimming removed 8 bases from V and 4 bases from J; junction bases left unmatched: 8. There are 14 residues in the CDR3. In germline, CDR1 is LGHNA, CDR2 YSLEER.

This chain's CDR3 is CASSLEDGTKAFF. For the CDR3, the DNA is TGTGCCAGCAGCCTCGAAGACGGGACAAAAGCTTTCTTT. The J gene is TRBJ1-1, the V gene TRBV6-4; D is perhaps TRBD1 (6 bases). Looked up from germline, CDR1 is MRHNA and CDR2 is SNTAGT. The CDR3 is 13 residues long. The V end lost 6 bases, the J end lost 9 bases, and 17 bases lay between the germline ends.

CDR3 region: CASSFGQITIYF. CDR3 coding DNA: TGTGCCAGCAGTTTCGGACAGATAACCATATATTTT. The rearrangement joins TRBV12-3 or TRBV12-4 to TRBJ1-3; a weak D match, TRBD1 (6 bases). CDR3 length: 12 residues. With 3 bases removed from V and 10 bases from J, the gap between germline ends came to 10 bases.

The CDR3 coding sequence is TGTGCCAGCCAGGGGAGTTACGAGCAGTACTTC. It is translated as CASQGSYEQYF. The chain uses TRBV18 and TRBJ2-7; D might be TRBD1 (6 bases). V dropped 8 bases and J dropped 4 bases, with 9 bases sitting between them. The germline gives CDR1 KGHSH, CDR2 LQKENI. CDR3 size: 11 residues.

The V call is TRBV5-6, the J call TRBJ1-6; 8 bases are a match to TRBD1. The V gene's germline CDR1 is SGHDT and CDR2 YYEEEE. The CDR3 sequence is 14 residues long. J was trimmed by 8 bases and V by 4 bases; bases with no gene match: 5. This CDR3 is CASSAGTGDSPLHF. The CDR3 DNA sequence: TGTGCCAGCAGCGCCGGGACAGGCGATTCACCCCTCCACTTT.

V and J are TRBV24-1 and TRBJ2-2, with a possible D match to TRBD2 (6 bases). Germline V gene lookup returns CDR1 KGHDR and CDR2 SFDVKD. V was cut by 2 bases and J by 0 bases, with 9 bases left in between. This CDR3 comprises 16 residues. The CDR3 DNA follows: TGTGCCACCAGTGATTCCCGGGGGACGAACACCGGGGAGCTGTTTTTT. Amino acids: CATSDSRGTNTGELFF.

The chain uses TRBV25-1 and TRBJ2-7; D perhaps matches TRBD1 (6 bases). V dropped 5 bases and J dropped 2 bases, with 16 bases sitting between them. Germline V gene lookup returns CDR1 MGHDK and CDR2 SYGVNS. The CDR3 loop spans 15 amino acids. The CDR3 loop is CASSRYRTETYEQYF. The DNA for the CDR3 is TGTGCCAGCAGTCGTTATAGGACAGAGACCTACGAGCAGTACTTC.

The chain combines TRBV25-1 with TRBJ2-7; 9 nucleotides line up with TRBD2. The CDR3 covers 12 residues. Germline CDR1 and CDR2: MGHDK and SYGVNS. V trimming: 7 bases; J trimming: 5 bases; junction bases outside the gene matches: 3. The CDR3 sequence: CASTAGGHEQYF. The CDR3 DNA follows: TGTGCCAGCACGGCGGGGGGGCACGAGCAGTACTTC.

The V and J genes are TRBV5-5 and TRBJ1-6; 9 positions agree with TRBD1. Germline trimming cut 4 bases from V and 11 bases from J; bases unmatched to any gene: 16. The length of the CDR3 is 17 residues. From germline, CDR1 is SGHKS and CDR2 YYEKEE (reference sequence). CDR3 in amino acids: CASSPPHRDRVSAPLHF. The CDR3, as DNA: TGTGCCAGCAGCCCTCCGCACCGGGACAGGGTGTCAGCACCCCTCCACTTT.

The chain employs TRBV7-8 and TRBJ2-1; the match to TRBD1 covers 10 bases. From germline, CDR1 is SGHVS and CDR2 FQNEAQ. J lost 10 bases, V lost 1 base, and 10 bases had no gene match. The CDR3 has 16 residues. The CDR3 loop reads CASSLVPGQGFGEQFF. The CDR3 DNA sequence: TGTGCCAGCAGCTTAGTCCCGGGACAGGGGTTCGGCGAGCAGTTCTTC.

This chain uses TRBV5-1 with TRBJ1-1; D perhaps matches TRBD1 (5 bases). Per germline, CDR1 SGHRS and CDR2 YFSETQ. This CDR3 is 13 amino acids long. V shed 5 bases and J shed 1 base, with 9 bases lying between them. CDR3 sequence (DNA): TGCGCCAGCAGAACAGGTGGGAACACTGAAGCTTTCTTT. Encoded protein: CASRTGGNTEAFF.

The chain recombines TRBV6-6 with TRBJ1-1; no reliable D call. This CDR3 region has 15 residues. The V end was cut by 0 bases, the J end by 4 bases, with 12 bases between. Germline CDR1 MNHNY, CDR2 SVGAGI (reference sequence). CDR3 sequence reads: CASSYSRAGFTEAFF. As DNA, the CDR3 is TGTGCCAGCAGTTACTCGAGGGCGGGGTTCACTGAAGCTTTCTTT.

The genes are TRBV5-8 and TRBJ1-1; D remains ambiguous. The ends were cut back, 0 bases at V and 0 bases at J, with 15 bases in the middle. The CDR3 has 17 residues. Germline-derived CDR1 and CDR2 are SGHTS and YDEGEE. DNA for the CDR3: TGTGCCAGCAGCTTGGGTTACGGGAAAAATCTGAACACTGAAGCTTTCTTT. It specifies CASSLGYGKNLNTEAFF.

The chain links TRBV9 to TRBJ2-4, with D possibly TRBD1 on 6 matching bases. The CDR3 extends over 18 amino acids. Germline assignment: CDR1 SGDLS and CDR2 YYNGEE. V was pared by 0 bases and J by 0 bases, with 16 bases between. This CDR3 is CASSVADRTVLAKNIQYF. The CDR3 region has the DNA TGTGCCAGCAGCGTAGCCGACAGGACTGTACTAGCCAAAAACATTCAGTACTTC.

This clone was picked up one time. The chain joins TRBV19 to TRBJ1-1; D call uncertain. The CDR3 contains 13 residues. Germline V CDR1 and CDR2: LNHDA, SQIVND (reference sequence). V lost 2 bases and J lost 1, with 5 bases in between. CDR3 protein: CASSIRQNTEAFF. The CDR3 nucleotides read TGTGCCAGTAGTATAAGACAGAACACTGAAGCTTTCTTT.

The chain couples TRBV2 to TRBJ1-3, with D possibly being TRBD1 (6 bases). V lost 5 bases to trimming and J lost 2 bases, with 13 bases between them. The germline V gene encodes CDR1 SNHLY and CDR2 FYNNEI. CDR3 size: 15 residues. In DNA, the CDR3 is TGTGCCAGCAGTCCTACAGGGTTCACTGGAAACACCATATATTTT. Translating gives CASSPTGFTGNTIYF.

This sequence joins TRBV15 and TRBJ2-2; tentative D call: TRBD2 (5 bases). The CDR3 sequence is 14 residues long. Germline V gene lookup returns CDR1 LNHNV and CDR2 YYDKDF (reference sequence). V shed 0 bases and J shed 6 bases, with 8 bases lying between them. The CDR3 spells CATSRDRGAGELFF. The DNA of the CDR3 is TGTGCCACCAGCAGAGATCGGGGTGCCGGGGAGCTGTTTTTT.

The rearrangement joins TRBV5-1 to TRBJ2-7; 9 bases are shared with TRBD1. CDR3 length equals 15 residues. The V gene end was trimmed by 5 bases and the J gene end by 4 bases; junction bases not matched to a gene: 10. Germline V gene sequence: CDR1 SGHRS, CDR2 YFSETQ. CDR3 residues: CASRDPSDRGYEQYF. CDR3 coding DNA: TGCGCCAGCAGGGATCCTTCGGACAGGGGTTACGAGCAGTACTTC. The complete variable domain, with remaining parts taken from reference TRBV5-1 and TRBJ2-7, reads KAGVTQTPRYLIKTRGQQVTLSCSPISGHRSVSWYQQTPGQGLQFLFEYFSETQRNKGNFPGRFSGRQFSNSRSEMNVSTLELGDSALYLCASRDPSDRGYEQYFGPGTRLTVT.

The V call is TRBV2, the J call TRBJ2-1; 7 positions agree with TRBD2. J was trimmed by 5 bases and V by 7 bases; bases with no gene match: 8. CDR3 size: 14 residues. Germline-derived CDR1 and CDR2 are SNHLY and FYNNEI. This CDR3 reads CASKRKRGDNEQFF. The DNA of the CDR3 is TGTGCCAGCAAGAGGAAGCGGGGAGACAATGAGCAGTTCTTC.

The chain links TRBV7-9 to TRBJ1-2; TRBD1 matches 12 bases. The CDR3 covers 15 residues. J lost 6 bases, V lost 5 bases, and 7 bases had no gene match. CDR1 is SEHNR and CDR2 is FQNEAQ in the germline V gene (reference sequence). The CDR3 loop reads CASSRGQGAGDGYTF. CDR3 coding DNA: TGTGCCAGCAGCCGGGGACAGGGGGCGGGAGATGGCTACACCTTC. Filled out from reference TRBV7-9 and TRBJ1-2, the complete variable domain reads DTGVSQNPRHKITKRGQNVTFRCDPISEHNRLYWYRQTLGQGPEFLTYFQNEAQLEKSRLLSDRFSAERPKGSFSTLEIQRTEQGDSAMYLCASSRGQGAGDGYTFGSGTRLTVV.

This chain joins TRBV13 and TRBJ1-1; 12 bases are shared with TRBD1. The CDR3 loop spans 16 amino acids. Trimming cost V 4 bases and J 3 bases; bases outside gene matches: 6. Germline V gene lookup returns CDR1 PRHDT and CDR2 FYEKMQ (reference sequence). CDR3 sequence reads: CASSYGTGGLYTEAFF. In nucleotides, the CDR3 is TGTGCCAGCAGCTACGGGACAGGGGGCTTGTACACTGAAGCTTTCTTT.

The J gene is TRBJ2-7, the V gene TRBV11-2; tentatively, D is TRBD1 (6 bases). Germline V gene sequence: CDR1 SGHAT, CDR2 FQNNGV. Deletions cut 5 bases from V and 4 bases from J, with 24 bases between. This CDR3 region has 17 residues. The CDR3 DNA follows: TGTGCCAGCAGCCGCCGCGGTCAGCTGGGGGCTTTGTACGAGCAGTACTTC. It translates to CASSRRGQLGALYEQYF.

The chain is built from TRBV11-2 and TRBJ2-2, with 7 bases aligning to TRBD1. Per the germline V gene, CDR1 is SGHAT and CDR2 is FQNNGV. The CDR3 contains 15 residues. V lost 5 bases, J lost 7 bases, and 10 bases stayed unmatched. The CDR3 DNA sequence: TGTGCCAGCAGCCGGAGAGGGGGCCAGGGCGGGGAGCTGTTTTTT. Protein sequence: CASSRRGGQGGELFF.

The V gene is TRBV9, the J gene TRBJ2-3, with D perhaps TRBD2 (6 bases). Trimming cost V 3 bases and J 6 bases, with 14 bases left between them. Germline V gene lookup returns CDR1 SGDLS and CDR2 YYNGEE. The CDR3 has 14 amino acids. CDR3 DNA sequence: TGTGCCAGCAGCGCCGGGACTGTGCGGGATACGCAGTATTTT. Translation gives CASSAGTVRDTQYF.

V usage is TRBV6-5 and J usage is TRBJ1-1; 7 positions match TRBD1. CDR1 and CDR2 from the germline V gene are MNHEY and SVGAGI. J gave up 2 bases and V 6 bases, and 9 bases lay outside the gene matches. The CDR3 extends over 15 amino acids. The CDR3 region has the DNA TGTGCCAGCAGAGGACAGGTCGAGTTAAACACTGAAGCTTTCTTT. This sequence encodes CASRGQVELNTEAFF.

This rearrangement joins TRBV5-4 to TRBJ1-2; tentative D call: TRBD1 (6 bases). This CDR3 has 14 residues. Germline V lookup: CDR1 SGHNT, CDR2 YYREEE (reference sequence). V was cut by 0 bases and J by 7 bases, with 13 bases left in between. The CDR3 spells CASSLETGQGGYTF. The CDR3 nucleotides read TGTGCCAGCAGCTTGGAAACAGGGCAGGGTGGCTACACCTTC.

The chain has TRBV4-2 and TRBJ2-1; 7 positions match TRBD1. The CDR3 covers 16 residues. Per the germline V gene, CDR1 is LGHNA and CDR2 is YNFKEQ. V was pared by 0 bases and J by 1 base, with 3 bases of the junction left unmatched. This CDR3 reads CASSQDSGGSYNEQFF. CDR3 coding DNA: TGTGCCAGCAGCCAAGACTCAGGGGGATCCTACAATGAGCAGTTCTTC.